This T cell receptor (beta chain) was sequenced in a study of blood T cell repertoires in COVID-19. Study in general: Some COVID-19 samples were acute and others convalescent; all came from the United States, Italy and Spain. Sources were T cells, B-cell-depleted T cells, or PBMCs; the material itself was cDNA or gDNA.

Here immunoSEQ multiplex PCR was the method, and the copy in TCRdb shows in-frame clones only, minus some. The data show around 220,000 clones, around 86% seen once. V lost 5 bases, J lost 4 bases, and 3 bases stayed unmatched. Per the germline V gene, CDR1 is SEHNR and CDR2 is FQNEAQ (reference sequence). The CDR3 has 14 amino acids. This chain connects TRBV7-9 to TRBJ2-7, with TRBD1 matching over 12 bases. The sequencing input was peripheral blood. This receptor was taken from a human donor in a cohort sampled during active COVID-19. The CDR3 reads CASSPGQGAYEQYF. Written as DNA, the CDR3 is TGTGCCAGCAGCCCGGGACAGGGGGCATACGAGCAGTACTTC.